This T cell receptor beta chain was retrieved from a study of CD8 T cells in Susac syndrome. Controls were healthy donors (matched for age and sex). Germline CDR1 and CDR2: SGHRS and YFSETQ. This CDR3 has 15 residues. V lost 1 base and J 0 bases, leaving 11 bases between the germline ends. After extraction with the RNeasy kit, roughly 0.45 to 1 ug of the RNA was reverse transcribed using random hexamers. A multiplex approach, immunoSEQ multiplex PCR, amplified TCR beta CDR3 across 54 Vbeta and 13 Jbeta. Each CDR3 protein gets one entry after TCRdb re-called the immunoSEQ multiplex PCR reads with MiXCR. The sample holds approximately 120,000 distinct CDR3 sequences, around 95% seen once.

V and J are TRBV5-1 and TRBJ2-7, with D possibly matching TRBD1 (6 bases). This sequence originates from a human donor in good health. Sequences were obtained from CD4+ T cells from PBMCs. The CDR3 reads CASSLYRDPSYEQYF. The CDR3 coding sequence is TGCGCCAGCAGCTTGTACAGGGACCCCTCCTACGAGCAGTACTTC.